The clone carrying this TCR beta chain has a handful of counts. Germline CDR1 and CDR2: DFQATT and SNEGSKA (reference sequence). Trimming took 5 bases from V and 1 from J, leaving 11 bases between them. The CDR3 is 13 amino acids. TCRdb re-called the 5' RACE reads with MiXCR, one entry per CDR3 protein. This repertoire shows 65,000 to 95,000 distinct CDR3 sequences, around 17% found once; its top ten account for approximately 2.9%. These data originate in a study of early T cells in non-severe SARS-CoV-2 infection. The source material was whole blood. The TCR comes from an adult who was a healthcare worker with PCR-confirmed SARS-CoV-2 infection or an uninfected control (not recorded which). The chain combines TRBV20-1 with TRBJ1-1, with D hard to call. The CDR3 spells CSAGLVGNTEAFF. Here the CDR3 DNA reads TGCAGTGCTGGGCTAGTAGGGAACACTGAAGCTTTCTTT.